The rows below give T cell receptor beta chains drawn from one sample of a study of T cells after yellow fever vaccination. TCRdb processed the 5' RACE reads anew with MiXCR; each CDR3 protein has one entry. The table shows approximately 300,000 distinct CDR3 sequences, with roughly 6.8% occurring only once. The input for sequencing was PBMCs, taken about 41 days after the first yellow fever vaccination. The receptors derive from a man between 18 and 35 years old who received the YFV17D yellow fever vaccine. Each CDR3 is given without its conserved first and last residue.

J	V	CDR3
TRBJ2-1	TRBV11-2	ASSLIGGGSYNEQF
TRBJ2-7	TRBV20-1	SASDRGATEQY
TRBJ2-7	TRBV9	ASSDGRIDEQY
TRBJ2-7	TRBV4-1	ASSQDGRPSTEQY
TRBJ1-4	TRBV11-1	ASSSTGQGFSTNEKLF
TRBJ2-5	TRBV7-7	ASSPTQALSQY
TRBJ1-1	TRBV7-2	ASSLAGGLNTEAF
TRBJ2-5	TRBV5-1	ASSPGMTQETQY
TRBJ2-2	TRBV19	ASGFRGATGELF
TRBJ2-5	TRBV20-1	SATATRGGTQY
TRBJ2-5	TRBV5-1	ASSVAGTEETQY
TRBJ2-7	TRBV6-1	ASSPWQGTYEQY
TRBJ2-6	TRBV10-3	AISLFSDRGFGSGANVLT
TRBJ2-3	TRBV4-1	ASSPSGGRGTDTQY
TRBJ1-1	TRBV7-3	ASSSGGTGAEAF
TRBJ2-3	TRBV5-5	ASSLLGTDLRGTDTQY
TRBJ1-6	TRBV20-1	SAEDPKGSYNSPLH
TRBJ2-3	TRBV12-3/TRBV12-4	ASVTSGDTQY
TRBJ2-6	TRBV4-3	ASSQDHGGANVLT
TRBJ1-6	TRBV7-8	ASGRASSYNSPLH
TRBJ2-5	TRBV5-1	ASSRTQSGGQETQY
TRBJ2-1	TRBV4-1	ASSPVGDEQF
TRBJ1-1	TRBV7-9	ASSLTGQNTEAF
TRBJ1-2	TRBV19	ASSFGLNYGYT
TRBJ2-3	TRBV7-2	ASSSSLGGIADTQY
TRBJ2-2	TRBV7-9	ASSTWTRNTGELF
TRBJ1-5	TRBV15	ATKDGGVSPQH
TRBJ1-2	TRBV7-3	ASSLLGGYGYT
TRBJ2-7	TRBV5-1	ASSLSEAAEQY
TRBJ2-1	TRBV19	ASSMATGRGEQF
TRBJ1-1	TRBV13	ATKLGSLAEAF
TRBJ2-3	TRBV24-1	ATSDTGQADTQY
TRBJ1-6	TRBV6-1	ASRQDSRPYSPLH
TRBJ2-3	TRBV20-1	SAHDRGGSTDTQY
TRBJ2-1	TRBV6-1	ASRRQGLYNEQF
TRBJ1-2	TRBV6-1	ASSIGIGTGYT
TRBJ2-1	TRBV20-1	SAMAGAMEQF
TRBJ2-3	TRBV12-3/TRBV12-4	ASSFRLSGLKDTQY
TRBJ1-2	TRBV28	ASSETFNYGYT
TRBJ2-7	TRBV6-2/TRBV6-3	AASGQRAGSYEQY
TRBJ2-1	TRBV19	ASSLSGTGRNEQF